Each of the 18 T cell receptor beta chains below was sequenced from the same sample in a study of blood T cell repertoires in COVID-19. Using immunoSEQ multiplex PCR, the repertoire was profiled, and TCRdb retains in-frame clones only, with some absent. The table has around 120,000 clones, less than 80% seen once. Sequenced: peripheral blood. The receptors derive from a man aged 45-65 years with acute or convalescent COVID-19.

The CDR3 here is CASSLTVPPYNEQFF. In DNA form, the CDR3 reads TGTGCCAGCAGTTTGACAGTTCCCCCCTACAATGAGCAGTTCTTC. The chain uses TRBV27 and TRBJ2-1; D might be TRBD1 (5 bases). There are 15 residues in the CDR3. Per germline, CDR1 MNHEY and CDR2 SMNVEV (reference sequence). The V end lost 3 bases, the J end lost 2 bases, and 11 bases lay between the germline ends.

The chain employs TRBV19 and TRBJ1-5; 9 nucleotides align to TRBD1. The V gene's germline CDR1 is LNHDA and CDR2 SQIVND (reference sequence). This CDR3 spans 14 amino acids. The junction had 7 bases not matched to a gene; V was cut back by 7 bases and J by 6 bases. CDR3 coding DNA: TGTGCCAGTACCACCGGGACAGGGTTTCAGCCCCAGCATTTT. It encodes CASTTGTGFQPQHF.

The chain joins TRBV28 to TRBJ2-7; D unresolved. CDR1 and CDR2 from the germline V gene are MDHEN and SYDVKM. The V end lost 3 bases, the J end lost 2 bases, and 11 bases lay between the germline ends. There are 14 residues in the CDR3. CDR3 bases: TGTGCCAGCAGTTTTCGTGGGCCAACCTACGAGCAGTACTTC. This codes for CASSFRGPTYEQYF.

The CDR3 sequence: CASSLLDRVQETQYF. The CDR3 DNA follows: TGTGCCAGCAGTTTACTCGACAGGGTCCAAGAGACCCAGTACTTC. The chain combines TRBV28 with TRBJ2-5, with 7 bases identical to TRBD1. With 2 bases clipped from V and 1 base from J, the junction kept 4 bases outside the gene matches. There are 15 residues in the CDR3. The V gene's germline CDR1 is MDHEN and CDR2 SYDVKM.

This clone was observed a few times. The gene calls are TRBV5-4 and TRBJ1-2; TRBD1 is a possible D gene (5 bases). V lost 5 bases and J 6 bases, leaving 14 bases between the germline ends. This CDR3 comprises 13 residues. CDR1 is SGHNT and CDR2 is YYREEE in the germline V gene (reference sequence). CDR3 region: CASRFGGTDGYTF. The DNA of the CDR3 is TGTGCCAGCAGATTCGGAGGGACGGATGGCTACACCTTC.

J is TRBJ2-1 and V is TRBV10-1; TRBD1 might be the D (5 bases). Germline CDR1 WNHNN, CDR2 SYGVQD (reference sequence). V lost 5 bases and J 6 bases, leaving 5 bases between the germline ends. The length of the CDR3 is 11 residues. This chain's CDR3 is CASSQGNEQFF. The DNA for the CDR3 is TGCGCCAGCAGTCAGGGCAATGAGCAGTTCTTC.

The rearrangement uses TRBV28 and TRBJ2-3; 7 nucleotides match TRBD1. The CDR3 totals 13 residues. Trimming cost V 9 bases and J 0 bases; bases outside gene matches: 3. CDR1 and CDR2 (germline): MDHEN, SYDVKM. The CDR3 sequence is CASGQVSTDTQYF. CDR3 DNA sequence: TGTGCCAGTGGACAGGTGAGCACAGATACGCAGTATTTT.

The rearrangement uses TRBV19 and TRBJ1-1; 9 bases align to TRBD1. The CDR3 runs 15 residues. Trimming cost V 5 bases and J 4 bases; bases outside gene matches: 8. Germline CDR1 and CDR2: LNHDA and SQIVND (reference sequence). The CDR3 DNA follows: TGTGCCAGTAGTCCCCGGACAGGGGAGACCACTGAAGCTTTCTTT. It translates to CASSPRTGETTEAFF.

CDR3 loop: CASSLGGTSGVYNEQFF. The CDR3, as DNA: TGTGCCAGCAGCTTAGGTGGCACTAGCGGAGTATACAATGAGCAGTTCTTC. The chain is built from TRBV7-9 and TRBJ2-1, with 8 bases identical to TRBD2. CDR1 SEHNR and CDR2 FQNEAQ come from the germline V gene (reference sequence). This CDR3 contains 17 residues. V was pared by 1 base and J by 4 bases, with 9 bases of the junction left unmatched. Full variable domain (missing parts from reference TRBV7-9 and TRBJ2-1): DTGVSQNPRHKITKRGQNVTFRCDPISEHNRLYWYRQTLGQGPEFLTYFQNEAQLEKSRLLSDRFSAERPKGSFSTLEIQRTEQGDSAMYLCASSLGGTSGVYNEQFFGPGTRLTVL.

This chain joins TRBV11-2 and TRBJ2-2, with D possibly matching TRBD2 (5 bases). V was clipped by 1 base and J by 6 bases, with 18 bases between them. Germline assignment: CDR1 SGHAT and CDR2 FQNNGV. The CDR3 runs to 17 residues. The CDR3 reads CASSLVRGELSSGELFF. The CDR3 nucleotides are TGTGCCAGCAGCTTAGTTCGTGGGGAGCTCTCCTCCGGGGAGCTGTTTTTT.

The CDR3 loop is CASSQDSQGNEQFF. CDR3 DNA sequence: TGTGCCAGCAGCCAAGATTCACAGGGCAATGAGCAGTTCTTC. This chain uses TRBV3-1 (or the pseudogene TRBV3-2) with TRBJ2-1; weak D call: TRBD1 (6 bases). CDR1 is LGHDT and CDR2 is YNNKEL in the germline V gene (reference sequence). The length of the CDR3 is 14 residues. Trimming removed 0 bases at V and 6 bases at J, with 9 bases between.

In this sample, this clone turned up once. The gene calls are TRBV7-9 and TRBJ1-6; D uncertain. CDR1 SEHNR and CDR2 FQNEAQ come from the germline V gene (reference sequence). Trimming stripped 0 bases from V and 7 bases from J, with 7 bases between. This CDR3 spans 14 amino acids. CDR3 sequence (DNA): TGTGCCAGCAGCTTAGCGGCGGTGAATTCACCCCTCCACTTT. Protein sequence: CASSLAAVNSPLHF. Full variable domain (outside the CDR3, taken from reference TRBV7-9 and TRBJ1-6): DTGVSQNPRHKITKRGQNVTFRCDPISEHNRLYWYRQTLGQGPEFLTYFQNEAQLEKSRLLSDRFSAERPKGSFSTLEIQRTEQGDSAMYLCASSLAAVNSPLHFGNGTRLTVT.

The CDR3 protein is CASSEQGQYTEAFF. The CDR3 bases are TGTGCCAGCAGTGAACAGGGTCAGTACACTGAAGCTTTCTTT. This chain uses TRBV6-1 with TRBJ1-1, with D possibly TRBD1 on 5 matching bases. This CDR3 spans 14 amino acids. V dropped 2 bases and J dropped 3 bases, with 10 bases sitting between them. Germline V gene sequence: CDR1 MNHNS, CDR2 SASEGT.

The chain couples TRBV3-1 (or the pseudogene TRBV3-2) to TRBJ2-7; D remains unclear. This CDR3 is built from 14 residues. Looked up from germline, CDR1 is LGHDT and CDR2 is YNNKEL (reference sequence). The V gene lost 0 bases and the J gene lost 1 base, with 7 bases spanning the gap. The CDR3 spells CASSQDLTSYEQYF. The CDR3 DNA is TGTGCCAGCAGCCAAGATTTAACTTCCTACGAGCAGTACTTC.

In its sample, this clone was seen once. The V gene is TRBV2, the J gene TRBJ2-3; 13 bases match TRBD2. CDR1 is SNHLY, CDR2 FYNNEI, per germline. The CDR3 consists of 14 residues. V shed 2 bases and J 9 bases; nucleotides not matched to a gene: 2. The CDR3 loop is CASSERTSGGTQYF. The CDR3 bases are TGTGCCAGCAGTGAAAGGACTAGCGGGGGAACGCAGTATTTT.

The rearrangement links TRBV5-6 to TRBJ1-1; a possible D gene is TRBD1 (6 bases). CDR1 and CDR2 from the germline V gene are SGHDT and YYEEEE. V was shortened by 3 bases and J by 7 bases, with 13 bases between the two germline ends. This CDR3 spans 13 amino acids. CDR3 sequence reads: CASSSQGQIEAFF. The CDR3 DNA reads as TGTGCCAGCAGCTCCCAGGGGCAGATTGAAGCTTTCTTT.

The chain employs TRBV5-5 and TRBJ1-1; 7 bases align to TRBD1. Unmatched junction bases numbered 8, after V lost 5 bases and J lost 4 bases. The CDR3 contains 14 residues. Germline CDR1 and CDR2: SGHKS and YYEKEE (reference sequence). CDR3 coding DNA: TGTGCCAGCAGACCAGGACAGGCAGCCACTGAAGCTTTCTTT. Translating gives CASRPGQAATEAFF. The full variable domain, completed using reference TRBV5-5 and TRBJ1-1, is DAGVTQSPTHLIKTRGQQVTLRCSPISGHKSVSWYQQVLGQGPQFIFQYYEKEERGRGNFPDRFSARQFPNYSSELNVNALLLGDSALYLCASRPGQAATEAFFGQGTRLTVV.

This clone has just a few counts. CDR3 residues: CSASSTSGASTDTQYF. As DNA, the CDR3 is TGCAGTGCTAGTAGTACTAGCGGGGCAAGCACAGATACGCAGTATTTT. The chain carries TRBV20-1 and TRBJ2-3, with 10 bases matching TRBD2. The V gene end was trimmed by 3 bases and the J gene end by 0 bases; junction bases not matched to a gene: 6. Germline V gene lookup returns CDR1 DFQATT and CDR2 SNEGSKA (reference sequence). CDR3 length: 16 residues.